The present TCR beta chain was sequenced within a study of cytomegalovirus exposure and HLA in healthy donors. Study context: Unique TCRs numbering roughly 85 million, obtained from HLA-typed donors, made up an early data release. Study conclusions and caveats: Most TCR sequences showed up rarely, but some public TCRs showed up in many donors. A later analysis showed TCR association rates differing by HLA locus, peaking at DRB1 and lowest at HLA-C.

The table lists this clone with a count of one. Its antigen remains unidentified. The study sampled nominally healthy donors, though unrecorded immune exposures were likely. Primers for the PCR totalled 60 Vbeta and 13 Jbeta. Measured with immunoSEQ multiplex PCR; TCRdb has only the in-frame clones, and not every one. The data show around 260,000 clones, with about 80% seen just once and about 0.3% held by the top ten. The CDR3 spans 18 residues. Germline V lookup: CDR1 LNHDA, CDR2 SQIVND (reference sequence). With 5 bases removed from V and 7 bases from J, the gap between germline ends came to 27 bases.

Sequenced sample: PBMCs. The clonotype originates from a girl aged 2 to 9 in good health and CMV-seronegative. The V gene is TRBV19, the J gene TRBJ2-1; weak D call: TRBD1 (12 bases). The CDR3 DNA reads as TGTGCCAGTAGTCGGGGACAGGGGGCGACTAGCGGGGAGAATGAGCAGTTCTTC. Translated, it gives CASSRGQGATSGENEQFF.